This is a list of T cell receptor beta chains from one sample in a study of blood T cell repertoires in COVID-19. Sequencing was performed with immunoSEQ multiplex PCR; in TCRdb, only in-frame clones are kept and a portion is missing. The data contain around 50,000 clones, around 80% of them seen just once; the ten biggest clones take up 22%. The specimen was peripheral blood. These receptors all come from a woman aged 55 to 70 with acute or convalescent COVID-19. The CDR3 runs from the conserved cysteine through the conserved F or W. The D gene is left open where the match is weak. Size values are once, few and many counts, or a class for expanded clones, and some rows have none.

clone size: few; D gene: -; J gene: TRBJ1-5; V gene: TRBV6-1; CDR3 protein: CASSERDRLYQPQHF; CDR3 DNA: TGTGCCAGCAGTGAAAGAGACAGGCTTTATCAGCCCCAGCATTTT
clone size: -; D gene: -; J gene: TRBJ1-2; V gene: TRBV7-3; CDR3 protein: CASSYSSGGGYGYTF; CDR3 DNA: TGTGCCAGCAGCTATTCCTCGGGGGGTGGTTATGGCTACACCTTC
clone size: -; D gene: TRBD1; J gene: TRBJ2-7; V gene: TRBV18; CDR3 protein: CASSPRRGQDYEQYF; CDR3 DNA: TGTGCCAGCTCACCCCGTCGGGGACAGGACTACGAGCAGTACTTC
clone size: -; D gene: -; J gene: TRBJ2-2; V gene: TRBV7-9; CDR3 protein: CASREGSLNTGELFF; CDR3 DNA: TGTGCCAGCAGGGAGGGGTCGCTGAACACCGGGGAGCTGTTTTTT
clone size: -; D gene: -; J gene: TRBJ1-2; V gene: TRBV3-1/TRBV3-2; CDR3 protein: CASSQGGLQGNYGYTF; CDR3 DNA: TGTGCCAGCAGCCAAGGGGGCCTCCAGGGGAACTATGGCTACACCTTC
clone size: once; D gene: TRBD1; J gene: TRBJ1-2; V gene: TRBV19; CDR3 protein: CASSLRTGTKGDYGYTF; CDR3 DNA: TGTGCCAGTAGTCTTCGGACAGGGACCAAGGGCGACTATGGCTACACCTTC
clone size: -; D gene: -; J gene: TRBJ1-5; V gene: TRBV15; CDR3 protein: CATSLGRRNQPQHF; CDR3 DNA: TGTGCCACCAGCCTAGGTCGACGCAATCAGCCCCAGCATTTT
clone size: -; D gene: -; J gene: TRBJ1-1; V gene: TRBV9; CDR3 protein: CASSADREAFF; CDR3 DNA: TGTGCCAGCAGCGCCGACAGGGAAGCTTTCTTT
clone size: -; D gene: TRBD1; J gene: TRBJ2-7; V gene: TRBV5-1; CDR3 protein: CASSFWPSGQGSYEQYF; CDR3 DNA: TGCGCCAGCAGCTTTTGGCCCTCTGGACAGGGCTCCTACGAGCAGTACTTC
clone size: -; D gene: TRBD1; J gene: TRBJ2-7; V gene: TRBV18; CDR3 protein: CASSQDRDSYEQYF; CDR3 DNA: TGTGCCAGCTCACAGGACAGGGACTCCTACGAGCAGTACTTC
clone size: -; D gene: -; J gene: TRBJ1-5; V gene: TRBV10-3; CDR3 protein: CAISESGGGQPQHF; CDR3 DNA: TGTGCCATCAGTGAGTCGGGAGGGGGACAGCCCCAGCATTTT
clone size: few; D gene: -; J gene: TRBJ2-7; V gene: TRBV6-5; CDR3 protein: CASTEDTGYEQYF; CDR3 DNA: TGTGCCAGCACCGAGGACACAGGTTACGAGCAGTACTTC
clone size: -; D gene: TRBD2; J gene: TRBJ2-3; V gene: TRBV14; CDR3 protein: CASSLSGGALNTQYF; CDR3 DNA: TGTGCCAGCAGCCTTAGCGGGGGGGCCTTAAACACGCAGTATTTT
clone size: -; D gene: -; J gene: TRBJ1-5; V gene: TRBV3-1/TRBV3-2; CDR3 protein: CASSQVGGQPQHF; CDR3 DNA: TGTGCCAGCAGCCAAGTAGGGGGTCAGCCCCAGCATTTT
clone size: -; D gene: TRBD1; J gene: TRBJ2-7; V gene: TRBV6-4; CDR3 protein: CASSDTKGGAPYEQYF; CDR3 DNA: TGTGCCAGCAGTGACACAAAAGGGGGCGCGCCCTACGAGCAGTACTTC
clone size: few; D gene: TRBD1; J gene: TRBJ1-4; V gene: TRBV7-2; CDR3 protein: CASSLGQGAEKLFF; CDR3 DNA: TGTGCCAGCAGCTTAGGACAGGGAGCCGAAAAACTGTTTTTT
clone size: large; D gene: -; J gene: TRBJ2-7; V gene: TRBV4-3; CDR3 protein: CASSYTTDNYEQYF; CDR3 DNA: TGCGCCAGCAGCTACACCACCGACAATTACGAGCAGTACTTC
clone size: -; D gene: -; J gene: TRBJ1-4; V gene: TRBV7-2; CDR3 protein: CASSFMGGNEKLFF; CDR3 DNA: TGTGCCAGCAGCTTTATGGGGGGTAATGAAAAACTGTTTTTT
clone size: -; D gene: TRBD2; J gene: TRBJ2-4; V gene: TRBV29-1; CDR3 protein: CSVVIRGGGLAKNIQYF; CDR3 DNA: TGCAGCGTTGTTATACGGGGGGGCGGATTGGCCAAAAACATTCAGTACTTC
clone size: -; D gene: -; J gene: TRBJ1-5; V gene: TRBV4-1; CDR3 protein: CASSQARAGNQPQHF; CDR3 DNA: TGCGCCAGCAGCCAAGCCAGGGCGGGGAATCAGCCCCAGCATTTT
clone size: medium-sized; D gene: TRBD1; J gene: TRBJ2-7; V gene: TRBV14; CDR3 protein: CASSHQGGQGSYEQYF; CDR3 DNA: TGTGCCAGCAGCCACCAAGGCGGACAGGGATCCTACGAGCAGTACTTC
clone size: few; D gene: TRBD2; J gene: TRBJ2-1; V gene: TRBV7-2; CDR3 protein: CASSNSGGRLDEQFF; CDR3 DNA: TGTGCCAGCAGCAATAGCGGGGGGCGGCTCGATGAGCAGTTCTTC
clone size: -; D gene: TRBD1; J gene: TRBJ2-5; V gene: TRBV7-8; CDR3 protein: CASSLGQNQETQYF; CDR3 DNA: TGTGCCAGCAGCCTGGGACAGAACCAAGAGACCCAGTACTTC
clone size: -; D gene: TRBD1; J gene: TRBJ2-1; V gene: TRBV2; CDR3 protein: CASRTRRQGEQFF; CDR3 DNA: TGTGCCAGCAGAACAAGAAGACAGGGGGAGCAGTTCTTC
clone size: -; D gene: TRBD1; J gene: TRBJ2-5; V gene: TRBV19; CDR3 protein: CASSTGTGGRETQYF; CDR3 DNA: TGTGCCAGTAGTACCGGGACAGGGGGCAGGGAGACCCAGTACTTC
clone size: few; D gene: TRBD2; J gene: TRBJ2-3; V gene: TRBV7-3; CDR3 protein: CASSLNIGLAGGPTDTQYF; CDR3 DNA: TGTGCCAGCAGCTTAAATATTGGACTAGCGGGGGGGCCCACAGATACGCAGTATTTT
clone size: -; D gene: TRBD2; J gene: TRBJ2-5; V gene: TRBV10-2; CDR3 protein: CASSESALAGPSSYF; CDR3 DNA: TGCGCCAGCAGTGAGTCGGCACTAGCGGGGCCATCCTCGTACTTC
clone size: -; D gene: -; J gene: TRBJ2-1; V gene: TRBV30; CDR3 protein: CAWAKASYNEQFF; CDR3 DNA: TGTGCCTGGGCCAAAGCCTCCTACAATGAGCAGTTCTTC
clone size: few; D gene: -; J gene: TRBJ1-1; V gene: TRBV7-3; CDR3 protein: CASSPLPQNTEAFF; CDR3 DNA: TGTGCCAGCAGCCCCCTCCCACAGAACACTGAAGCTTTCTTT
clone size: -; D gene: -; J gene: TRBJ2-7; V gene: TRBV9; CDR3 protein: CASSVGPKEAYEQYF; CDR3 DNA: TGTGCCAGCAGCGTAGGGCCTAAGGAGGCCTACGAGCAGTACTTC
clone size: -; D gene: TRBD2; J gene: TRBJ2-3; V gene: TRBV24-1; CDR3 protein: CATQGGSGGWEDTQYF; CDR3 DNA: TGTGCCACCCAAGGGGGTAGCGGGGGATGGGAAGATACGCAGTATTTT
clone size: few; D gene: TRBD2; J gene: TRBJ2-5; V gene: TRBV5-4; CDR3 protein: CASSRWTSGGAMTQYF; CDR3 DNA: TGTGCCAGCAGCCGTTGGACTAGCGGGGGGGCCATGACCCAGTACTTC
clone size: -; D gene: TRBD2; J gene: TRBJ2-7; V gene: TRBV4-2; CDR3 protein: CASSQATSGSYEQYF; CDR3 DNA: TGTGCCAGCAGCCAAGCGACTAGCGGATCCTACGAGCAGTACTTC
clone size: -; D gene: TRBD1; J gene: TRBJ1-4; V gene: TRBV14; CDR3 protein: CASSQARQGMRSVTNEKLFF; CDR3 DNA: TGTGCCAGCAGCCAAGCTCGACAGGGGATGAGGAGTGTAACTAATGAAAAACTGTTTTTT
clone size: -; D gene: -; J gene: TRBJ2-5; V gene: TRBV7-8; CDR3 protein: CASSREFGGGETQYF; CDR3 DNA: TGTGCCAGCAGCCGAGAGTTCGGGGGAGGAGAGACCCAGTACTTC
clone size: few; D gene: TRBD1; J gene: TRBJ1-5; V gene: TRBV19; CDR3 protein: CASTDRVGYQPQHF; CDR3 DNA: TGTGCCAGTACCGACAGGGTGGGATATCAGCCCCAGCATTTT
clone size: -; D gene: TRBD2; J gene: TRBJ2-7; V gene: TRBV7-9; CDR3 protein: CASSPRTSIYEQYF; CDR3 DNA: TGTGCCAGCAGCCCCAGGACTAGCATCTACGAGCAGTACTTC
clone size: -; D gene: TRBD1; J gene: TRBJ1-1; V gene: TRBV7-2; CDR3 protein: CASRGQRLNTEAFF; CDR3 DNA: TGTGCCAGCAGGGGACAGCGACTGAACACTGAAGCTTTCTTT